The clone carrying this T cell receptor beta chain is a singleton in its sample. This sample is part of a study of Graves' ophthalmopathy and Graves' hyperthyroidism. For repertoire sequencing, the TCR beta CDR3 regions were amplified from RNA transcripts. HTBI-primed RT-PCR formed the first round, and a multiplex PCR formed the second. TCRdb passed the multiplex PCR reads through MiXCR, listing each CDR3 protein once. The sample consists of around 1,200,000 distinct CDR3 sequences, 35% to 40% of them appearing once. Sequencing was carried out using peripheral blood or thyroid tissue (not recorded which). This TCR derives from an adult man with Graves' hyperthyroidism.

CDR3 loop: CAWSEFPINQPQHF. The CDR3 DNA is TGTGCCTGGAGTGAGTTCCCCATCAATCAGCCCCAGCATTTT. The chain links TRBV30 to TRBJ1-5; D call uncertain. V shed 1 base and J shed 3 bases, with 10 bases lying between them. Germline values: CDR1 GTSNPN, CDR2 SVGIG (reference sequence). The CDR3 is 14 residues long.